The source of this T cell receptor (beta chain) is a study of neoadjuvant anti-PD-1 for oral cavity cancer. Study information: Nivolumab at 3 mg/kg was mostly given biweekly, three to four doses, pre-surgery. Around day 43, patients without progression received a fourth nivolumab dose before surgery.

Profiling relied on immunoSEQ multiplex PCR, and the TCRdb table lists in-frame clones only, not all of them. Of approximately 10,000 clones listed, about three fifths were seen once; the top ten hold almost 4.5%. This CDR3 has 14 residues. V was trimmed by 1 base and J by 5 bases, leaving 9 bases between them. Germline loops: CDR1 SGDLS, CDR2 YYNGEE. Time point of the sample: after neoadjuvant nivolumab, at surgical resection. Cohort: HPV-negative, locally advanced oral cavity squamous cell carcinoma patients. The clonotype comes from a person aged 40-85 years with oral cavity squamous cell carcinoma. This chain joins TRBV9 and TRBJ2-2; D gene ambiguous. Specimen: PBMCs, collected after nivolumab (anti-PD-1) treatment. CDR3: CASSVMAGTGELFF. CDR3 DNA: TGTGCCAGCAGCGTAATGGCAGGAACCGGGGAGCTGTTTTTT.